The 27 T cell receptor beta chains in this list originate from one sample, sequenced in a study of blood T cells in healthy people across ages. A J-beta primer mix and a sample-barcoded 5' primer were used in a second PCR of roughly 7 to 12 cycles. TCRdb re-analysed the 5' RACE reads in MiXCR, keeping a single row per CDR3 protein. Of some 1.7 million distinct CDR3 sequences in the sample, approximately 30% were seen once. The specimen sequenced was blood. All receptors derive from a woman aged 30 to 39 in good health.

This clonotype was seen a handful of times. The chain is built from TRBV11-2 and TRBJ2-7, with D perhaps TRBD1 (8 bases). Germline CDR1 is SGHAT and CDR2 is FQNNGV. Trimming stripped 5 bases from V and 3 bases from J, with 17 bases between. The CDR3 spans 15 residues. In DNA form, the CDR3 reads TGTGCCAGCAGCCCAGGGGGCTCGGGAGGCTACGAGCAGTACTTC. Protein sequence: CASSPGGSGGYEQYF.

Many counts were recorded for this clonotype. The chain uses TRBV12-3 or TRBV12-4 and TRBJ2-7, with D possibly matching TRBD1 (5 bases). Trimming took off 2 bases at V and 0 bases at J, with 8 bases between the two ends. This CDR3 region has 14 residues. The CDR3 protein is CASSLSGNSYEQYF. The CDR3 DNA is TGTGCCAGCAGTTTATCAGGGAACTCCTACGAGCAGTACTTC.

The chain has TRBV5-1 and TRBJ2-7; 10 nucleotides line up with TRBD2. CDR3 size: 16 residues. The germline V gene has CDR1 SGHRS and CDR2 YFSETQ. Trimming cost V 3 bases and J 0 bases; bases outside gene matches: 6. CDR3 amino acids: CASSWGVAGGSYEQYF. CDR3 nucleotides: TGCGCCAGCAGCTGGGGGGTAGCGGGGGGCTCCTACGAGCAGTACTTC.

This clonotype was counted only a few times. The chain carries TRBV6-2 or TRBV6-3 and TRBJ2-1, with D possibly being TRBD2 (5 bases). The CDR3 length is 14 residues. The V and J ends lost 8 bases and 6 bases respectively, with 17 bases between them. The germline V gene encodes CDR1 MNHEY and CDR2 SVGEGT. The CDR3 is CASSPSDRGNEQFF. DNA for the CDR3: TGTGCCAGCTCTCCTTCGGATCGGGGCAATGAGCAGTTCTTC.

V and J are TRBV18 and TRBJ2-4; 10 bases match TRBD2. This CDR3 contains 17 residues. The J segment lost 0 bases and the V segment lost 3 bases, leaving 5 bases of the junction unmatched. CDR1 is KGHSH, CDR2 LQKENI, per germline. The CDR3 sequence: CASSPLSGGSAKNIQYF. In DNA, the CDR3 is TGTGCCAGCTCACCCCTTAGCGGGGGGTCAGCCAAAAACATTCAGTACTTC.

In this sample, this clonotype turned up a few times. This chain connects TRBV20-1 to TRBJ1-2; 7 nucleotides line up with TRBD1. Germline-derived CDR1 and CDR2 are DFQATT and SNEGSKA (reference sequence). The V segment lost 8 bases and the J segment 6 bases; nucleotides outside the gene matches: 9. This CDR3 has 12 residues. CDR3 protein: CSPRGGQNGYTF. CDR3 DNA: TGCAGTCCCAGGGGGGGACAGAATGGCTACACCTTC.

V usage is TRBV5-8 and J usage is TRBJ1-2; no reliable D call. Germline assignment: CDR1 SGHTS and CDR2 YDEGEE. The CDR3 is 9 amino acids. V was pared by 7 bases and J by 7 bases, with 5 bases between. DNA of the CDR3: TGTGCCAGCGAAAGTGGCTACACCTTC. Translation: CASESGYTF.

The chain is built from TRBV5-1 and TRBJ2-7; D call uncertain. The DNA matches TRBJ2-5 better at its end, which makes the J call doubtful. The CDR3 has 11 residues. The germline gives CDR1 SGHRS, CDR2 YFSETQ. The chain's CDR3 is CASGRSGTQYF. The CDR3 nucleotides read TGCGCCAGCGGGCGGTCGGGGACCCAGTACTTC.

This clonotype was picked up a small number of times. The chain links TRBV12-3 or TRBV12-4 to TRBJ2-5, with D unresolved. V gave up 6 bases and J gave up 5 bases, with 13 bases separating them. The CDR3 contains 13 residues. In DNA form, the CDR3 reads TGTGCCAGCAGAGACGGGCCAAGTGAGACCCAGTACTTC. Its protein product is CASRDGPSETQYF.

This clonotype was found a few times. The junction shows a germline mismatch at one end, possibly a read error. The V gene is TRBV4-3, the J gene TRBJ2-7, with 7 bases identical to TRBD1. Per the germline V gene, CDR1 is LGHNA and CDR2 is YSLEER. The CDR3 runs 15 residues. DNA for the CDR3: TGCACCAGCAGCCAAGACCGAACAGGGGCCTACGAGCAGTACTTC. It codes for CTSSQDRTGAYEQYF.

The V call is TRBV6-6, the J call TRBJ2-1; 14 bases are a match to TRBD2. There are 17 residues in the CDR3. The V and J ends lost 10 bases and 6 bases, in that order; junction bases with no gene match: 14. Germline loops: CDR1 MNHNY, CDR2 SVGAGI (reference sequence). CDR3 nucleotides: TGTGCCACCACAGGGACTAGCGGGAGCCCCATCGGCAATGAGCAGTTCTTC. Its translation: CATTGTSGSPIGNEQFF.

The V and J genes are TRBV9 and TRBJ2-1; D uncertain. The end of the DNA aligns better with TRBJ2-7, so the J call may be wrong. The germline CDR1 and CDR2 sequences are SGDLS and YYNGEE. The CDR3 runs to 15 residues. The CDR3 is CASSVDGPSYNEQYF. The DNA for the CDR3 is TGTGCCAGCAGCGTAGATGGTCCCTCCTACAATGAGCAGTACTTC.

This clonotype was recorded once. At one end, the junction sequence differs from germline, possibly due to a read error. The CDR3 DNA reads as TGTACCAGCAGGACCCCCGGGACAGCAAACTATGGCTACACCTTC. Translated: CTSRTPGTANYGYTF. This chain uses TRBV28 with TRBJ1-2; the match to TRBD1 covers 7 bases. The CDR3 contains 15 residues. The germline V gene has CDR1 MDHEN and CDR2 SYDVKM.

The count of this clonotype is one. The CDR3 sequence is CASSQALFRGGETLYF. Written as DNA, the CDR3 is TGTGCCAGCAGCCAAGCCTTATTTCGAGGAGGAGAGACCCTGTACTTC. The rearrangement uses TRBV14 and TRBJ2-4, with a possible D match to TRBD2 (5 bases). The length of the CDR3 is 16 residues. Trimming took off 1 base at V and 15 bases at J, with 25 bases between the two ends. Germline values: CDR1 SGHDN, CDR2 FVKESK.

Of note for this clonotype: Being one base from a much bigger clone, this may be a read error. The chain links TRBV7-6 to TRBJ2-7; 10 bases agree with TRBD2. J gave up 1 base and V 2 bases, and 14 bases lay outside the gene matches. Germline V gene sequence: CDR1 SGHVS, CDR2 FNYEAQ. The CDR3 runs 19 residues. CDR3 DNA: TGTGCCAGCAGCTTATCCCCGCCGGGAGCGGGAGGGGAATCCTACGAGCAGTACTTC. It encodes CASSLSPPGAGGESYEQYF.

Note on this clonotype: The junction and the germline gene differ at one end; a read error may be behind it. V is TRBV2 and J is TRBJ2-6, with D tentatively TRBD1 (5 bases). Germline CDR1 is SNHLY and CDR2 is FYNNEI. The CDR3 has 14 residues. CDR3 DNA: TGTGTCAGCAGGGCAGACTCTGGGGCCAACGTCCTGACTTTC. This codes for CVSRADSGANVLTF.

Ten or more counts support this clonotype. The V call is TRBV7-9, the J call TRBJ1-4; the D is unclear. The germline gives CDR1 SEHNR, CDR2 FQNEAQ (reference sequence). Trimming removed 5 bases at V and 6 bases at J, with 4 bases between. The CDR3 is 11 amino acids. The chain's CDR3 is CASSPDEKLFF. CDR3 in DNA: TGTGCCAGCAGCCCGGATGAAAAACTGTTTTTT.

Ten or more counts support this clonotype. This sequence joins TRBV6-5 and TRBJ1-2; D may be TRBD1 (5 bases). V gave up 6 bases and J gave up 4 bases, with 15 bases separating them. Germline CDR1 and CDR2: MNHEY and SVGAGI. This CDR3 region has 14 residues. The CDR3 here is CASSPSQGVYGYTF. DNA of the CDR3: TGTGCCAGCAGCCCCTCCCAGGGAGTCTATGGCTACACCTTC.

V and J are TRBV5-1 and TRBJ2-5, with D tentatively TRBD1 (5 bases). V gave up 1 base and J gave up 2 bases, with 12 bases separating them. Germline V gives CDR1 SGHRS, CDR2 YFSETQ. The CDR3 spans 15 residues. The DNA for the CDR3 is TGCGCCAGCAGCTTGATCCTTGGGGCTCAAGAGACCCAGTACTTC. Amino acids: CASSLILGAQETQYF.

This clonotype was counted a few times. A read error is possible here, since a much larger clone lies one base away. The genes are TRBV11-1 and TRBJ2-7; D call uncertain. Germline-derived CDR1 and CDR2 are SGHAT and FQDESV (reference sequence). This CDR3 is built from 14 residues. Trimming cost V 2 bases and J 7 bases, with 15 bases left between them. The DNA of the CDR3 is TGTGCCAGCAGCTTATCCCTAGACCAAAATGAGCAGTACTTC. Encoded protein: CASSLSLDQNEQYF.

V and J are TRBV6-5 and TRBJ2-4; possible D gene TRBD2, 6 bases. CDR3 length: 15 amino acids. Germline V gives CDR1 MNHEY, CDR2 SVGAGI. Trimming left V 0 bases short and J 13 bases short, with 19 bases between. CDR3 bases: TGTGCCAGCAGTTACTCCAGCGGGCAGAACAATGAGCAGTACTTC. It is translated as CASSYSSGQNNEQYF.

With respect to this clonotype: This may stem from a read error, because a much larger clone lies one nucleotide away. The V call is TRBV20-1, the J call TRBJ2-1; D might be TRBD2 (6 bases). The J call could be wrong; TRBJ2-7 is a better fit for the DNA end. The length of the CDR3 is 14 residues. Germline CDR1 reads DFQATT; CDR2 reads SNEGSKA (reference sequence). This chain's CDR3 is CSATRGTSYNEQYF. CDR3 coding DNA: TGCAGTGCTACACGCGGGACGTCCTACAATGAGCAGTACTTC.

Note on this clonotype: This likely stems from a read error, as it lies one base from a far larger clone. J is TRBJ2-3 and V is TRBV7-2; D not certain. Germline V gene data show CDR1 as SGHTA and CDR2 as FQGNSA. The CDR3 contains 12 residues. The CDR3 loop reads CASSLVADTRYF. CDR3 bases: TGTGCCAGCAGCTTAGTGGCAGATACGCGGTATTTT. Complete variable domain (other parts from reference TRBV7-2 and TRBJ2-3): GAGVSQSPSNKVTEKGKDVELRCDPISGHTALYWYRQSLGQGLEFLIYFQGNSAPDKSGLPSDRFSAERTGGSVSTLTIQRTQQEDSAVYLCASSLVADTRYFGPGTRLTVL.

The CDR3 sequence: CASTFGQGRSYNEQFF. The CDR3 nucleotides read TGTGCCAGTACCTTTGGACAGGGGAGGTCCTACAATGAGCAGTTCTTC. The chain recombines TRBV19 with TRBJ2-1, with 9 bases fitting TRBD1. V lost 7 bases, J lost 1 base, and 8 bases stayed unmatched. Germline V CDR1 and CDR2: LNHDA, SQIVND (reference sequence). This CDR3 region has 16 residues.

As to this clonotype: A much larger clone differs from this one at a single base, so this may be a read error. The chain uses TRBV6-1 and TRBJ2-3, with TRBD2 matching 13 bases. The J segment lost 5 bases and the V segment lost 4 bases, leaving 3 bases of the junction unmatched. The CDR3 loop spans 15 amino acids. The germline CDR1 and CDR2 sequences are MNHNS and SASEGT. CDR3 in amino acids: CASSGLAGGIDTQYF. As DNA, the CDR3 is TGTGCCAGCAGTGGACTAGCGGGGGGCATAGATACGCAGTATTTT.

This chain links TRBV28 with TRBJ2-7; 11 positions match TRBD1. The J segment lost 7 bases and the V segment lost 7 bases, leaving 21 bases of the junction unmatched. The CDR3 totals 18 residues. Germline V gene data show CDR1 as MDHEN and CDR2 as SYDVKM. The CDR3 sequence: CASTFLGPGQGAIKEQYF. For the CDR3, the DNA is TGTGCCAGCACTTTTTTGGGTCCCGGACAGGGGGCCATAAAAGAGCAGTACTTC.

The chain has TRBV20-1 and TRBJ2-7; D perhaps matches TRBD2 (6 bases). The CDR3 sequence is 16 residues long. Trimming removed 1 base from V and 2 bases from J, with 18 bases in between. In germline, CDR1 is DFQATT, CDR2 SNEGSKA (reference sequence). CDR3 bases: TGCAGTGCTAGAGTCCCGAGCGGAGGGACTCCCTACGAGCAGTACTTC. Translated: CSARVPSGGTPYEQYF.